These 9 T cell receptor beta chains originate from one sample sequenced in a study of regulatory T cells in long-lasting Graves disease. Library construction for TCR beta used iRepertoire HTBI primers and Arm-PCR of CDR3 regions. A single record per CDR3 protein comes from TCRdb applying MiXCR to the multiplex PCR reads. The data show approximately 470,000 distinct CDR3 sequences, 15% to 20% seen once. Time point given: newly diagnosed GD, antithyroid drugs for less than 3 months. After RNA was extracted from PBMCs, the TCR library was made from it. These records were also assigned to another study, of T cells in Graves' hyperthyroidism and ophthalmopathy.

The sample here was peripheral blood mononuclear cells (PBMCs), taken at new diagnosis, from a patient treated with antithyroid drugs. Every receptor here comes from a man in his forties with Graves disease.

At least ten counts were recorded for this clonotype. V is TRBV11-3 and J is TRBJ2-3; 9 nucleotides agree with TRBD1. V trimming: 7 bases; J trimming: 3 bases; junction bases outside the gene matches: 5. Germline CDR1 is SGHNT and CDR2 is YENEEA. This CDR3 has 14 amino acids. The chain's CDR3 is CASMRDRETDTQYF. The CDR3 DNA follows: TGTGCCAGCATGAGGGACAGGGAGACAGATACGCAGTATTTT.

As for this clonotype: A much larger clone differs by one base, so this may be a read error. The chain links TRBV28 to TRBJ2-3; TRBD2 agrees at 11 bases. This CDR3 comprises 15 residues. Germline CDR1 reads MDHEN; CDR2 reads SYDVKM. For the CDR3, the DNA is TGTGCCAGCAGCCGCGGACTAGCGGGTGCAGATACGCGGTATTTT. It translates to CASSRGLAGADTRYF.

This clonotype was observed at least ten times. The genes are TRBV6-5 and TRBJ1-5, with 7 bases lining up with TRBD1. J gave up 4 bases and V 2 bases, and 5 bases lay outside the gene matches. The germline CDR1 and CDR2 sequences are MNHEY and SVGAGI. The CDR3 has 15 residues. The CDR3 region has the DNA TGTGCCAGCAGTTACGACAGGGCGCAAAATCAGCCCCAGCATTTT. The encoded protein is CASSYDRAQNQPQHF.

This clonotype was counted many times. This chain uses TRBV28 with TRBJ2-1; 8 nucleotides line up with TRBD1. There are 14 residues in the CDR3. Unmatched junction bases numbered 4, after V lost 7 bases and J lost 2 bases. The germline V gene encodes CDR1 MDHEN and CDR2 SYDVKM. The CDR3 nucleotides are TGTGCCAGCACTCAACAGGGGGCCTACAATGAGCAGTTCTTC. Translation gives CASTQQGAYNEQFF.

This chain joins TRBV11-2 and TRBJ1-4; D not resolved. V was shortened by 6 bases and J by 1 base, with 12 bases between the two germline ends. The CDR3 runs to 15 residues. CDR1 and CDR2 (germline): SGHAT, FQNNGV. CDR3 amino acids: CASSFLTLTNEKLFF. DNA for the CDR3: TGTGCCAGCAGTTTTCTAACCTTAACTAATGAAAAACTGTTTTTT. Full variable domain (rest looked up from reference TRBV11-2 and TRBJ1-4): EAGVAQSPRYKIIEKRQSVAFWCNPISGHATLYWYQQILGQGPKLLIQFQNNGVVDDSQLPKDRFSAERLKGVDSTLKIQPAKLEDSAVYLCASSFLTLTNEKLFFGSGTQLSVL.

This clonotype has a count of ten or more. The chain has TRBV20-1 and TRBJ1-2; tentatively, D is TRBD1 (5 bases). Germline assignment: CDR1 DFQATT and CDR2 SNEGSKA (reference sequence). Deletions cut 2 bases from V and 0 bases from J, with 13 bases between. The CDR3 is 15 residues long. CDR3 in DNA: TGCAGTGCTAGACGTGGGGACTTAGCTAACTATGGCTACACCTTC. Amino acids: CSARRGDLANYGYTF.

This clonotype showed up many times. V is TRBV20-1 and J is TRBJ2-1; 9 bases are a match to TRBD2. V dropped 0 bases and J dropped 4; count of bases not matched to a gene: 7. Germline CDR1 is DFQATT and CDR2 is SNEGSKA (reference sequence). The CDR3 loop spans 16 amino acids. CDR3 sequence (DNA): TGCAGTGCTAGAGATCAGACTAGCGGACGTTACAATGAGCAGTTCTTC. It is translated as CSARDQTSGRYNEQFF.

This clonotype has at least ten counts. V and J are TRBV2 and TRBJ2-1, with 7 nucleotides matching TRBD1. CDR1 and CDR2 (germline): SNHLY, FYNNEI. V lost 0 bases, J lost 5 bases, and 13 bases stayed unmatched. The CDR3 contains 18 residues. The CDR3: CASSEAPYSRGQNNEQFF. In nucleotides, the CDR3 is TGTGCCAGCAGTGAAGCGCCCTATAGTAGGGGGCAAAACAATGAGCAGTTCTTC. The full variable domain, in which reference TRBV2 and TRBJ2-1 provide the parts outside the CDR3, is EPEVTQTPSHQVTQMGQEVILRCVPISNHLYFYWYRQILGQKVEFLVSFYNNEISEKSEIFDDQFSVERPDGSNFTLKIRSTKLEDSAMYFCASSEAPYSRGQNNEQFFGPGTRLTVL.

There are a few counts of this clonotype. The chain joins TRBV15 to TRBJ2-3; D is possibly TRBD2 (5 bases). Germline V gives CDR1 LNHNV, CDR2 YYDKDF (reference sequence). The CDR3 spans 20 residues. V was shortened by 4 bases and J by 12 bases, with 38 bases between the two germline ends. CDR3 region: CATSTSQWKRGSTDTHSQYF. The CDR3 DNA reads as TGTGCCACCAGCACCTCTCAGTGGAAGAGAGGGAGCACAGATACGCATTCACAGTATTTT.